These 4 T cell receptor beta chains share one sample of origin, sequenced in a study of T cell responses to AZD1222 COVID-19 vaccine. Produced via immunoSEQ multiplex PCR; TCRdb's table is partial and in-frame only. The table has 100,000 to 150,000 clones, roughly 87% seen once; the top ten hold 8.5% to 10%. Specimen: peripheral blood, collected on day 0 of AZD1222 vaccination. The receptors stem from an adult in good health.

This chain uses TRBV30 with TRBJ1-3; D is possibly TRBD1 (5 bases). The CDR3 extends over 18 amino acids. CDR1 is GTSNPN and CDR2 is SVGIG in the germline V gene (reference sequence). V lost 2 bases and J 0 bases, leaving 20 bases between the germline ends. This CDR3 is CAWSRQTIYSVSGNTIYF. The CDR3 DNA is TGTGCCTGGAGTCGACAGACCATCTACTCTGTCTCTGGAAACACCATATATTTT.

The chain has TRBV18 and TRBJ1-3; D is uncertain. Between the trimmed V and J ends, which lost 1 base and 0 bases, there was a span of 4 bases. This CDR3 is 14 amino acids long. The germline CDR1 and CDR2 sequences are KGHSH and LQKENI. This chain's CDR3 is CASSPQNSGNTIYF. As DNA, the CDR3 is TGTGCCAGCTCACCACAGAACTCTGGAAACACCATATATTTT.

The CDR3 coding sequence is TGTGCCAGCAGTTTGACGAGCGTCGATACGCAGTATTTT. This sequence encodes CASSLTSVDTQYF. The chain employs TRBV12-3 or TRBV12-4 and TRBJ2-3; the D is unclear. This CDR3 region has 13 residues. Trimming left V 3 bases short and J 6 bases short, with 10 bases between.

This sequence joins TRBV9 and TRBJ1-2, with no clear D. The CDR3 consists of 13 residues. In germline, CDR1 is SGDLS, CDR2 YYNGEE. Trimming took 0 bases from V and 5 from J, leaving 8 bases between them. CDR3 nucleotide sequence: TGTGCCAGCAGCGTAGTCTCCGGATATGGCTACACCTTC. It is translated as CASSVVSGYGYTF.